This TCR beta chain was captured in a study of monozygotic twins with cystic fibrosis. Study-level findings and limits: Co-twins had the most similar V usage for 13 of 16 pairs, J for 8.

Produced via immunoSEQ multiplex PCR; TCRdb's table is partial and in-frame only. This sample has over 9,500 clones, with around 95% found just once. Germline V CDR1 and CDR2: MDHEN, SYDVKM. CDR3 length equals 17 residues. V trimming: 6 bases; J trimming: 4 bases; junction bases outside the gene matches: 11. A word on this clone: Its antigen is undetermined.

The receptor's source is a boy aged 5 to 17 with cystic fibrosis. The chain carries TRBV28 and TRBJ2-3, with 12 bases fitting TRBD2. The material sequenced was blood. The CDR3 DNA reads TGTGCCAGCAGACTTAGCGCCGGACTAGCGGGATCAGATACGCAGTATTTT. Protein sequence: CASRLSAGLAGSDTQYF.